A single sample is the source of the 19 T cell receptor beta chains below, sequenced in a study of identical twins. A single record per CDR3 protein comes from TCRdb applying MiXCR to the 5' RACE reads. The table shows roughly 690,000 distinct CDR3 sequences, with roughly 6.2% occurring only once. Input material: naive T cells sorted from blood. The receptors here all came from a man aged 18 to 29 in good health.

This clonotype was observed at least ten times. J is TRBJ2-4 and V is TRBV11-1; perhaps TRBD2 as D (6 bases). V was pared by 3 bases and J by 1 base, with 13 bases between. This CDR3 is 16 amino acids long. The germline CDR1 and CDR2 sequences are SGHAT and FQDESV (reference sequence). As DNA, the CDR3 is TGTGCCAGCAGCTTTGAAGGAGGGATTGCCAAAAACATTCAGTACTTC. It specifies CASSFEGGIAKNIQYF.

The rearrangement links TRBV23-1 to TRBJ2-7; weak D call: TRBD1 (6 bases). TRBV23-1 is given ORF status, its function remaining uncertain. The CDR3 runs 16 residues. Trimming removed 4 bases at V and 1 base at J, with 17 bases between. CDR3 coding DNA: TGCGCCAGCAGTCGACAAGCCCGAGGGGGTTCCTACGAGCAGTACGTC. It translates to CASSRQARGGSYEQYV.

This clonotype was counted at least ten times. The chain uses TRBV20-1 and TRBJ2-1, with D hard to call. Germline values: CDR1 DFQATT, CDR2 SNEGSKA (reference sequence). V gave up 4 bases and J gave up 9 bases, with 19 bases separating them. This CDR3 has 14 amino acids. CDR3 coding DNA: TGCAGTGCTATTCCGACCGGGCGGTTCGGTGAGCAGTTCTTC. Protein product: CSAIPTGRFGEQFF.

The table lists this clonotype with a few counts. The rearrangement joins TRBV12-3 or TRBV12-4 to TRBJ1-5; the D is unclear. The V end lost 4 bases, the J end lost 4 bases, and 8 bases lay between the germline ends. The CDR3 loop spans 13 amino acids. The DNA of the CDR3 is TGTGCCAGCAGTTCCCGCCCAAATCAGCCCCAGCATTTT. It specifies CASSSRPNQPQHF.

This chain joins TRBV29-1 and TRBJ2-3; the D is unclear. The CDR3 runs to 13 residues. Per the germline V gene, CDR1 is SQVTM and CDR2 is ANQGSEA. V gave up 7 bases and J gave up 2 bases, with 13 bases separating them. CDR3 amino acids: CSGGKGTTDTQYF. The CDR3 DNA reads TGCAGCGGCGGAAAAGGAACCACAGATACGCAGTATTTT.

This chain joins TRBV12-3 or TRBV12-4 and TRBJ2-5; D is uncertain. The CDR3 covers 13 residues. Trimming removed 1 base from V and 6 bases from J, with 9 bases in between. DNA for the CDR3: TGTGCCAGCAGTTTAGGAGCCCAGAAGACCCAGTACTTC. This gives the protein CASSLGAQKTQYF.

This clonotype has ten or more counts. The chain uses TRBV6-1 and TRBJ2-7; 8 bases are shared with TRBD1. CDR3 length: 15 residues. Germline V gene sequence: CDR1 MNHNS, CDR2 SASEGT. V lost 4 bases and J lost 4; bases outside the gene matches: 9. CDR3 amino acids: CASSGVRRQGYEQYF. In nucleotides, the CDR3 is TGTGCCAGCAGTGGGGTGAGGAGACAGGGGTACGAGCAGTACTTC.

The table lists this clonotype with a few counts. J is TRBJ2-1 and V is TRBV6-5; perhaps TRBD2 as D (5 bases). The CDR3 has 12 residues. V was pared by 6 bases and J by 8 bases, with 11 bases between. Germline loops: CDR1 MNHEY, CDR2 SVGAGI. The CDR3 region is CASSSIGDEQFF. The CDR3, as DNA: TGTGCCAGCAGCTCCATCGGGGATGAGCAGTTCTTC.

This clonotype was counted at least ten times. The rearrangement uses TRBV7-2 and TRBJ1-1; D not resolved. The CDR3 is made up of 13 amino acids. V lost 5 bases and J lost 6, with 13 bases in between. CDR1 and CDR2 from the germline V gene are SGHTA and FQGNSA. This chain's CDR3 is CASSPFSSAEAFF. The CDR3 DNA reads as TGTGCCAGCAGCCCGTTCTCTAGCGCTGAAGCTTTCTTT. The full variable domain, completed using reference TRBV7-2 and TRBJ1-1, is GAGVSQSPSNKVTEKGKDVELRCDPISGHTALYWYRQSLGQGLEFLIYFQGNSAPDKSGLPSDRFSAERTGGSVSTLTIQRTQQEDSAVYLCASSPFSSAEAFFGQGTRLTVV.

This clonotype appeared a single time. A much larger clone differs by one base, so this may be a read error. V is TRBV29-1 and J is TRBJ2-5; no reliable D call. Deletions cut 7 bases from V and 1 base from J, with 16 bases between. CDR1 SQVTM and CDR2 ANQGSEA come from the germline V gene. The CDR3 covers 14 residues. The DNA of the CDR3 is TGCAGCGCTGGGATAGGAGTCCTCCAAGAGACCCAGTACTTC. This gives the protein CSAGIGVLQETQYF.

This clonotype was observed a handful of times. The chain joins TRBV12-3 or TRBV12-4 to TRBJ2-4, with D unresolved. CDR3 length equals 14 residues. The V and J ends lost 6 bases and 4 bases respectively, with 13 bases between them. CDR3 sequence: CASSAPANKNIQYF. CDR3 in DNA: TGTGCCAGCAGCGCTCCGGCAAATAAAAACATTCAGTACTTC.

This clonotype has at least ten counts. This chain joins TRBV5-1 and TRBJ2-7, with 7 positions matching TRBD2. The J segment lost 2 bases and the V segment lost 4 bases, leaving 9 bases of the junction unmatched. The CDR3 runs to 15 residues. The V gene's germline CDR1 is SGHRS and CDR2 YFSETQ. The CDR3 sequence is CASSGVTSVPYEQYV. The DNA for the CDR3 is TGCGCCAGCAGCGGAGTCACTAGCGTACCCTACGAGCAGTACGTC.

The chain uses TRBV5-5 and TRBJ2-5; no clear D gene. Germline CDR1 and CDR2: SGHKS and YYEKEE (reference sequence). CDR3 length equals 13 residues. The V end lost 5 bases, the J end lost 1 base, and 9 bases lay between the germline ends. The CDR3 DNA follows: TGTGCCAGCAGAAGGAACGGCCAAGAGACCCAGTACTTC. Residues: CASRRNGQETQYF.

This clonotype was picked up many times. This sequence joins TRBV20-1 and TRBJ2-3; TRBD1 matches at 9 bases. V shed 0 bases and J 6 bases; nucleotides not matched to a gene: 7. Germline-derived CDR1 and CDR2 are DFQATT and SNEGSKA (reference sequence). CDR3 size: 15 residues. This chain's CDR3 is CSARDKTGGGDTQYF. CDR3 in DNA: TGCAGTGCTAGAGATAAGACAGGGGGAGGCGATACGCAGTATTTT.

The table lists this clonotype with a few counts. This chain links TRBV7-3 with TRBJ2-1; TRBD2 matches at 7 bases. V was clipped by 2 bases and J by 10 bases; unmatched bases: 14. CDR3 length equals 16 residues. The V gene's germline CDR1 is SGHTA and CDR2 FQGTGA. The CDR3 nucleotides are TGTGCCAGCAGCTTAGGGGGGGTGGGGCCCAACGAAGAGCAGTTCTTC. Its translation is CASSLGGVGPNEEQFF.

This clonotype was counted a few times. The genes are TRBV12-3 or TRBV12-4 and TRBJ1-2; D may be TRBD1 (5 bases). V was pared by 4 bases and J by 4 bases, with 13 bases between. CDR3 length: 14 residues. CDR3 coding DNA: TGTGCCAGCAGTTCTACAGGTGGGGCCTATGGCTACACCTTC. It translates to CASSSTGGAYGYTF.

The rearrangement uses TRBV14 and TRBJ2-5, with D possibly TRBD2 on 6 matching bases. V was pared by 0 bases and J by 5 bases, with 10 bases between. The CDR3 consists of 14 residues. CDR1 is SGHDN, CDR2 FVKESK, per germline. The CDR3 nucleotides are TGTGCCAGCAGCCAAGATACTGGGACTGAGACCCAGTACTTC. This translates into CASSQDTGTETQYF.

This clonotype was recorded a few times. V is TRBV7-2 and J is TRBJ2-1; TRBD2 matches at 10 bases. V lost 3 bases to trimming and J lost 8 bases; unmatched junction nucleotides: 7. CDR1 is SGHTA, CDR2 FQGNSA, per germline. This CDR3 comprises 15 residues. CDR3 region: CASSFPGTSEDEQFF. CDR3 sequence (DNA): TGTGCCAGCAGCTTCCCCGGGACTAGCGAAGATGAGCAGTTCTTC.

The rearrangement links TRBV7-9 to TRBJ2-3, with D possibly TRBD1 on 5 matching bases. Germline V gene sequence: CDR1 SEHNR, CDR2 FQNEAQ (reference sequence). Trimming took off 5 bases at V and 0 bases at J, with 15 bases between the two ends. The CDR3 runs 16 residues. The DNA of the CDR3 is TGTGCCAGCAGCAAACAAATAGGGGAAAGCACAGATACGCAGTATTTT. This translates into CASSKQIGESTDTQYF.